The sequence of this T cell receptor beta chain was determined in a study of blood T cells in healthy people across ages. Study information: Template switching captured about one barcoded beta molecule per two T cells. Study-wide results and caveats: No one knew whether donors had CMV, which possibly confounded expanded clonotype changes. Roughly linear age-related decline in beta diversity appeared, significant by age roughly 40.

Then a second PCR, running about 7 to 11 cycles, was carried out with a sample-barcoded 5' primer and a J-beta primer mix. TCRdb recomputed calls from the 5' RACE reads with MiXCR, one row per CDR3 protein. The sample carries approximately 730,000 distinct CDR3 sequences, roughly two fifths recorded once. Total RNA, at least 5.5 micrograms per sample, came from PBMCs. Turning to this clonotype: Its antigen remains unknown. A much larger clone is a single base away; this may be a read error.

Germline V lookup: CDR1 ENHRY, CDR2 SYGVKD. The length of the CDR3 is 13 residues. V shed 4 bases and J 9 bases; nucleotides not matched to a gene: 9. This receptor was identified in a woman aged 55-69 years in good health. The sequenced sample was blood. The genes are TRBV10-3 and TRBJ2-7; 7 bases align to TRBD1. CDR3 protein: CAISVRDSGGQYF. As DNA, the CDR3 is TGTGCCATCAGTGTGAGGGACAGTGGTGGGCAGTACTTC.